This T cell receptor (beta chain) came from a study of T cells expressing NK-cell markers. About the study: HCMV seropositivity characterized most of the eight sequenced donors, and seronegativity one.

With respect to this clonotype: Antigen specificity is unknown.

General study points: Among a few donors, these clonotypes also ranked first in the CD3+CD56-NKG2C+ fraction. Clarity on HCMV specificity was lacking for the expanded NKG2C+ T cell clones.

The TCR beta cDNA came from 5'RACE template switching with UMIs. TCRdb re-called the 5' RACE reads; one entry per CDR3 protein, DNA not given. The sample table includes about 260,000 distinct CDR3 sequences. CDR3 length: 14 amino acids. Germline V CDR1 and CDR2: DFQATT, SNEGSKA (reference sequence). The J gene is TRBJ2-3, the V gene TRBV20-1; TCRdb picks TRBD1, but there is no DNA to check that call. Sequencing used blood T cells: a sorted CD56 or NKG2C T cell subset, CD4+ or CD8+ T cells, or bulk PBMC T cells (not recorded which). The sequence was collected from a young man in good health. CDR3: CSQPLAPRTDTQYF.